This T cell receptor (beta chain) was recorded in a study of blood T cell repertoires in COVID-19. Trimming left V 0 bases short and J 4 bases short, with 14 bases between. The length of the CDR3 is 15 residues. Germline lookup yields CDR1 SGHRS and CDR2 YFSETQ. Original handling: Amplification of reference gene primers was used by the study to estimate nucleated cell counts. Generated by immunoSEQ multiplex PCR, the TCRdb table keeps only in-frame clones and is missing some. V and J calls plus clone size are reproduced from that table; the DNA served to infer D and trimming. The sample lists 100,000 or so clones, about 85% occurring once.

The chain has TRBV5-1 and TRBJ2-7, with D tentatively TRBD1 (5 bases). The TCR was taken from a man aged 50 to 60 with acute or convalescent COVID-19. Material for sequencing was peripheral blood. CDR3 region: CASSLGQGVVYEQYF. The CDR3, as DNA: TGCGCCAGCAGCTTGGGGCAGGGTGTTGTTTACGAGCAGTACTTC.